The 32 T cell receptor beta chains reported below all come from one sample, sequenced in a study of cytomegalovirus exposure and HLA in healthy donors. The PCR employed 60 Vbeta primers together with 13 Jbeta primers. The data were produced by immunoSEQ multiplex PCR, yet TCRdb's version contains in-frame clones alone and is incomplete. The profile shows about 110,000 clones, just over 70% of them singletons. Sequencing was performed on PBMCs. These receptors were taken from a boy younger than 18 in good health and CMV-seronegative.

The rearrangement uses TRBV5-1 and TRBJ2-1; D is possibly TRBD2 (6 bases). Germline V CDR1 and CDR2: SGHRS, YFSETQ. The V gene lost 0 bases and the J gene lost 4 bases, with 11 bases spanning the gap. The CDR3 spans 15 residues. The CDR3 DNA reads TGCGCCAGCAGCTTGGGACTAGGGTTATACAATGAGCAGTTCTTC. Translation: CASSLGLGLYNEQFF.

This clone was detected a few times. The chain has TRBV27 and TRBJ1-5; a weak D match, TRBD1 (5 bases). Germline V gives CDR1 MNHEY, CDR2 SMNVEV (reference sequence). V was clipped by 2 bases and J by 5 bases, with 10 bases between them. The CDR3 has 14 residues. Written as DNA, the CDR3 is TGTGCCAGCAGTTTAGGCAGGGCCTATCAGCCCCAGCATTTT. Protein: CASSLGRAYQPQHF.

This clone was seen more than once but under ten times. The rearrangement joins TRBV5-1 to TRBJ1-1; perhaps TRBD1 as D (5 bases). This CDR3 region has 14 residues. Germline assignment: CDR1 SGHRS and CDR2 YFSETQ. Trimming left V 3 bases short and J 4 bases short, with 13 bases between. The CDR3 region has the DNA TGCGCCAGCAGCTCCGGGCAGGGCCGCACTGAAGCTTTCTTT. Translated: CASSSGQGRTEAFF.

The chain combines TRBV7-2 with TRBJ1-2; the match to TRBD1 covers 7 bases. This CDR3 is built from 15 residues. The germline CDR1 and CDR2 sequences are SGHTA and FQGNSA. V lost 1 base to trimming and J lost 8 bases; unmatched junction nucleotides: 10. This chain's CDR3 is CASSLEWDSPWGYTF. CDR3 DNA sequence: TGTGCCAGCAGCTTAGAGTGGGACAGCCCGTGGGGCTACACCTTC.

The CDR3 nucleotides are TGTGCCAGCAGTTACCACGGAACTAATGAAAAACTGTTTTTT. Protein product: CASSYHGTNEKLFF. The V gene is TRBV6-5, the J gene TRBJ1-4, with D unresolved. Trimming removed 2 bases from V and 1 base from J, with 5 bases in between. Germline CDR1 MNHEY, CDR2 SVGAGI. The CDR3 has 14 residues.

This rearrangement joins TRBV6-5 to TRBJ2-7; D is possibly TRBD1 (5 bases). The CDR3 is 15 residues long. With 0 bases removed from V and 4 bases from J, the gap between germline ends came to 13 bases. Looked up from germline, CDR1 is MNHEY and CDR2 is SVGAGI. This CDR3 is CASSYSTEPTYEQYF. DNA of the CDR3: TGTGCCAGCAGTTACTCGACAGAGCCGACTTACGAGCAGTACTTC.

The genes are TRBV28 and TRBJ1-5; D uncertain. Looked up from germline, CDR1 is MDHEN and CDR2 is SYDVKM. The CDR3 extends over 14 amino acids. V was pared by 3 bases and J by 2 bases, with 8 bases between. For the CDR3, the DNA is TGTGCCAGCAGTTTCATGGTAGGCAATCAGCCCCAGCATTTT. Protein sequence: CASSFMVGNQPQHF.

CDR3 region: CASRPDRVTNEQFF. Written as DNA, the CDR3 is TGTGCCAGCAGGCCGGACAGGGTCACCAATGAGCAGTTCTTC. This rearrangement joins TRBV5-4 to TRBJ2-1, with 8 nucleotides matching TRBD1. In germline, CDR1 is SGHNT, CDR2 YYREEE (reference sequence). The CDR3 extends over 14 amino acids. V was pared by 5 bases and J by 6 bases, with 7 bases of the junction left unmatched.

The rearrangement joins TRBV30 to TRBJ2-6, with TRBD2 matching over 13 bases. Germline CDR1 reads GTSNPN; CDR2 reads SVGIG (reference sequence). CDR3 size: 16 residues. The V segment lost 7 bases and the J segment 0 bases; nucleotides outside the gene matches: 3. CDR3 coding DNA: TGTGCCTCTACTAGCGGGAGGGCCTCTGGGGCCAACGTCCTGACTTTC. Translation: CASTSGRASGANVLTF.

The chain joins TRBV5-1 to TRBJ2-3, with 8 bases that match TRBD2. The V and J ends lost 5 bases and 4 bases, in that order; junction bases with no gene match: 9. This CDR3 has 15 residues. Germline lookup yields CDR1 SGHRS and CDR2 YFSETQ. CDR3 DNA sequence: TGCGCCAGCAGTCCGGGGACTAGTGACGCAGATACGCAGTATTTT. This encodes CASSPGTSDADTQYF. Combining the CDR3 with reference TRBV5-1 and TRBJ2-3 gives the whole variable domain KAGVTQTPRYLIKTRGQQVTLSCSPISGHRSVSWYQQTPGQGLQFLFEYFSETQRNKGNFPGRFSGRQFSNSRSEMNVSTLELGDSALYLCASSPGTSDADTQYFGPGTRLTVL.

The rearrangement uses TRBV7-9 and TRBJ1-4; D call uncertain. The CDR3 sequence is 13 residues long. CDR1 SEHNR and CDR2 FQNEAQ come from the germline V gene (reference sequence). V was clipped by 10 bases and J by 1 base, with 10 bases between them. The CDR3 nucleotides read TGTGCCACCAAGGCAGGAACTAATGAAAAACTGTTTTTT. Translating it yields CATKAGTNEKLFF.

This clone turned up a few times. This rearrangement joins TRBV6-5 to TRBJ2-2; a weak D match, TRBD2 (5 bases). Between the trimmed V and J ends, which lost 5 bases and 4 bases, there was a span of 14 bases. The CDR3 contains 15 residues. CDR1 is MNHEY, CDR2 SVGAGI, per germline. Here the CDR3 reads CASSLGGTITGELFF. The CDR3 region has the DNA TGTGCCAGCAGTCTTGGAGGAACCATCACCGGGGAGCTGTTTTTT.

The chain joins TRBV7-2 to TRBJ1-5; possible D gene TRBD1, 6 bases. The V gene's germline CDR1 is SGHTA and CDR2 FQGNSA. The V gene lost 5 bases and the J gene lost 5 bases, with 16 bases spanning the gap. This CDR3 spans 15 amino acids. CDR3 sequence reads: CASSGIQGSDQPQHF. CDR3 sequence (DNA): TGTGCCAGCAGCGGCATACAGGGAAGCGATCAGCCCCAGCATTTT.

This clone has just a few counts. The chain recombines TRBV6-1 with TRBJ2-2, with D tentatively TRBD1 (6 bases). This CDR3 spans 16 amino acids. Germline CDR1 is MNHNS and CDR2 is SASEGT. The germline V and J ends were trimmed by 4 bases and 0 bases, with 12 bases remaining between them. The CDR3 DNA is TGTGCCAGCAGTGGAAACAGGGTATCGAACACCGGGGAGCTGTTTTTT. It translates to CASSGNRVSNTGELFF.

The gene calls are TRBV7-2 and TRBJ2-3, with 13 bases identical to TRBD2. The CDR3 totals 16 residues. J gave up 3 bases and V 5 bases, and 5 bases lay outside the gene matches. Germline V CDR1 and CDR2: SGHTA, FQGNSA. The CDR3 loop reads CASSRGLAGATDTQYF. CDR3 nucleotide sequence: TGTGCCAGCAGCAGAGGACTAGCGGGAGCAACAGATACGCAGTATTTT.

The rearrangement links TRBV7-6 to TRBJ2-1, with 7 bases fitting TRBD2. The germline CDR1 and CDR2 sequences are SGHVS and FNYEAQ. After removal of 1 base from V and 8 bases from J, the junction contained 8 bases not matched to a gene. This CDR3 region has 15 residues. The CDR3 here is CASSLGGSNGDEQFF. CDR3 DNA: TGTGCCAGCAGCTTAGGCGGGAGTAACGGTGATGAGCAGTTCTTC.

The chain is built from TRBV5-6 and TRBJ2-7; TRBD2 agrees at 12 bases. Trimming removed 4 bases from V and 3 bases from J; junction bases left unmatched: 2. CDR1 is SGHDT, CDR2 YYEEEE, per germline. This CDR3 contains 14 residues. The CDR3 coding sequence is TGTGCCAGCAGCCCTAGCGGGGGGGTCTACGAGCAGTACTTC. Translated: CASSPSGGVYEQYF.

This rearrangement joins TRBV5-1 to TRBJ2-7; no clear D. The CDR3 has 15 residues. Germline assignment: CDR1 SGHRS and CDR2 YFSETQ. V lost 0 bases and J 0 bases, leaving 10 bases between the germline ends. Here the CDR3 reads CASSLDAQSSYEQYF. The DNA for the CDR3 is TGCGCCAGCAGCTTGGATGCGCAAAGCTCCTACGAGCAGTACTTC.

This chain joins TRBV28 and TRBJ2-2; TRBD1 aligns across 7 bases. The CDR3 covers 15 residues. Unmatched junction bases numbered 5, after V lost 5 bases and J lost 2 bases. Germline V gene sequence: CDR1 MDHEN, CDR2 SYDVKM. The CDR3 region is CASSPDRINTGELFF. The CDR3 region has the DNA TGTGCCAGCAGTCCGGACAGGATCAACACCGGGGAGCTGTTTTTT.

This clone turned up a few times. The CDR3 loop is CASSLTSGGVAYNEQFF. CDR3 bases: TGCGCCAGCAGCCTTACTAGCGGGGGCGTCGCCTACAATGAGCAGTTCTTC. The genes are TRBV5-1 and TRBJ2-1; 11 nucleotides align to TRBD2. This CDR3 spans 17 amino acids. After removal of 4 bases from V and 2 bases from J, the junction contained 8 bases not matched to a gene. Germline V lookup: CDR1 SGHRS, CDR2 YFSETQ.

This clone has a handful of counts. The chain couples TRBV2 to TRBJ2-3; D unresolved. The germline V and J ends were trimmed by 7 bases and 2 bases, with 7 bases remaining between them. CDR3 length equals 12 residues. CDR1 SNHLY and CDR2 FYNNEI come from the germline V gene. The CDR3 loop reads CASNTHTDTQYF. The CDR3 coding sequence is TGTGCCAGCAACACACACACAGATACGCAGTATTTT.

The CDR3 coding sequence is TGTGCCAGCTCACCAGGGACAGGGTTTAACGCTGAAGCTTTCTTT. Translated, it gives CASSPGTGFNAEAFF. The V gene is TRBV18, the J gene TRBJ1-1; 9 nucleotides align to TRBD1. V gave up 2 bases and J gave up 6 bases; unmatched junction bases: 7. This CDR3 region has 15 residues. Germline V gene lookup returns CDR1 KGHSH and CDR2 LQKENI.

The V gene is TRBV27, the J gene TRBJ2-2; the D gene is possibly TRBD2 (7 bases). V was shortened by 2 bases and J by 4 bases, with 11 bases between the two germline ends. This CDR3 is built from 15 residues. CDR1 is MNHEY, CDR2 SMNVEV, per germline (reference sequence). The CDR3 DNA reads as TGTGCCAGCAGTTTAGCGGGGGCCAGCACCGGGGAGCTGTTTTTT. Translation: CASSLAGASTGELFF.

The chain is built from TRBV28 and TRBJ2-7; 7 nucleotides align to TRBD1. Trimming at V came to 5 bases and at J to 2 bases, leaving 9 bases not matched to a gene. The CDR3 contains 15 residues. The germline CDR1 and CDR2 sequences are MDHEN and SYDVKM. CDR3 DNA sequence: TGTGCCAGCAGTGCAACAGGGGCCTACACCTACGAGCAGTACTTC. Translated, it gives CASSATGAYTYEQYF.

The chain links TRBV5-4 to TRBJ2-5; 7 bases align to TRBD2. Per germline, CDR1 SGHNT and CDR2 YYREEE (reference sequence). Trimming at V came to 1 base and at J to 5 bases, leaving 8 bases not matched to a gene. The CDR3 covers 15 residues. The CDR3 DNA follows: TGTGCCAGCAGCTTGTCGGCGGGGGAGGGGGAGACCCAGTACTTC. It is translated as CASSLSAGEGETQYF.

CDR3 amino acids: CASSIPGQGYNEQFF. Written as DNA, the CDR3 is TGCGCCAGCAGCATACCGGGACAGGGCTACAATGAGCAGTTCTTC. The V call is TRBV5-1, the J call TRBJ2-1; 9 positions agree with TRBD1. Germline V lookup: CDR1 SGHRS, CDR2 YFSETQ. The J segment lost 3 bases and the V segment lost 4 bases, leaving 5 bases of the junction unmatched. This CDR3 region has 15 residues.

This sequence joins TRBV2 and TRBJ1-1; 8 bases map to TRBD1. From germline, CDR1 is SNHLY and CDR2 FYNNEI. After removal of 6 bases from V and 4 bases from J, the junction contained 13 bases not matched to a gene. The CDR3 is made up of 16 amino acids. The CDR3 bases are TGTGCCAGCAGCCTACCGACAGGGGACGGGTTCACTGAAGCTTTCTTT. Residues: CASSLPTGDGFTEAFF. Complete variable domain (other parts from reference TRBV2 and TRBJ1-1): EPEVTQTPSHQVTQMGQEVILRCVPISNHLYFYWYRQILGQKVEFLVSFYNNEISEKSEIFDDQFSVERPDGSNFTLKIRSTKLEDSAMYFCASSLPTGDGFTEAFFGQGTRLTVV.

The chain carries TRBV2 and TRBJ2-7, with D possibly TRBD1 on 5 matching bases. The germline gives CDR1 SNHLY, CDR2 FYNNEI. The CDR3 covers 14 residues. V gave up 3 bases and J gave up 2 bases, with 11 bases separating them. The CDR3 here is CASSDGRVAYEQYF. CDR3 in DNA: TGTGCCAGCAGTGATGGCAGGGTGGCCTACGAGCAGTACTTC.

The chain is built from TRBV2 and TRBJ2-1; weak D call: TRBD1 (6 bases). The CDR3 is 15 residues long. Germline-derived CDR1 and CDR2 are SNHLY and FYNNEI. V lost 4 bases and J 4 bases, leaving 14 bases between the germline ends. The CDR3 protein is CASSAYRASYNEQFF. CDR3 bases: TGTGCCAGCAGTGCCTACAGGGCTTCATACAATGAGCAGTTCTTC.

This clone has just a few counts. The chain is built from TRBV4-2 and TRBJ2-1; D is perhaps TRBD1 (5 bases). Germline V gene data show CDR1 as LGHNA and CDR2 as YNFKEQ. Deletions cut 0 bases from V and 10 bases from J, with 10 bases between. The CDR3 loop spans 13 amino acids. CDR3 DNA sequence: TGTGCCAGCAGCCAAGAAAGGGGCCGGGAGCAGTTCTTC. Its protein is CASSQERGREQFF.

The chain joins TRBV27 to TRBJ2-7; 10 positions match TRBD1. Germline V lookup: CDR1 MNHEY, CDR2 SMNVEV (reference sequence). With V trimmed by 6 bases and J by 4 bases, 3 bases remained unmatched. This CDR3 is built from 13 residues. The CDR3 DNA sequence: TGTGCCAGCAGCCGACAGGGGGCGTACGAGCAGTACTTC. Its protein is CASSRQGAYEQYF.

V is TRBV7-9 and J is TRBJ1-2; D ambiguous. The V end was cut by 1 base, the J end by 4 bases, with 10 bases between. There are 14 residues in the CDR3. The germline V gene has CDR1 SEHNR and CDR2 FQNEAQ (reference sequence). This chain's CDR3 is CASSLGPSSYGYTF. CDR3 DNA: TGTGCCAGCAGCTTAGGCCCTAGCAGCTATGGCTACACCTTC. Drawing the rest from reference TRBV7-9 and TRBJ1-2, the complete variable domain is DTGVSQNPRHKITKRGQNVTFRCDPISEHNRLYWYRQTLGQGPEFLTYFQNEAQLEKSRLLSDRFSAERPKGSFSTLEIQRTEQGDSAMYLCASSLGPSSYGYTFGSGTRLTVV.